Listed here is a single T cell receptor beta chain. The data derive from a study of blood T cell repertoires in COVID-19. The overall study: In each case, the material was cDNA or gDNA derived from T cells, B-cell-depleted T cells, or PBMCs.

In germline, CDR1 is SQVTM, CDR2 ANQGSEA. V was shortened by 7 bases and J by 3 bases, with 21 bases between the two germline ends. CDR3 length: 15 amino acids. The method was immunoSEQ multiplex PCR; TCRdb's version includes in-frame clones alone and lacks a portion of them. The sample shows about 47,000 clones, roughly 82% of them seen only once. The sequence was collected from a woman aged 55 to 70 with acute or convalescent COVID-19. The chain links TRBV29-1 to TRBJ1-2; D possibly corresponds to TRBD1 (6 bases). The sequenced sample consisted of peripheral blood. CDR3 in DNA: TGCAGCGGTTACACCCCAAAACAGGGAGACTATGGCTACACCTTC. This translates into CSGYTPKQGDYGYTF.